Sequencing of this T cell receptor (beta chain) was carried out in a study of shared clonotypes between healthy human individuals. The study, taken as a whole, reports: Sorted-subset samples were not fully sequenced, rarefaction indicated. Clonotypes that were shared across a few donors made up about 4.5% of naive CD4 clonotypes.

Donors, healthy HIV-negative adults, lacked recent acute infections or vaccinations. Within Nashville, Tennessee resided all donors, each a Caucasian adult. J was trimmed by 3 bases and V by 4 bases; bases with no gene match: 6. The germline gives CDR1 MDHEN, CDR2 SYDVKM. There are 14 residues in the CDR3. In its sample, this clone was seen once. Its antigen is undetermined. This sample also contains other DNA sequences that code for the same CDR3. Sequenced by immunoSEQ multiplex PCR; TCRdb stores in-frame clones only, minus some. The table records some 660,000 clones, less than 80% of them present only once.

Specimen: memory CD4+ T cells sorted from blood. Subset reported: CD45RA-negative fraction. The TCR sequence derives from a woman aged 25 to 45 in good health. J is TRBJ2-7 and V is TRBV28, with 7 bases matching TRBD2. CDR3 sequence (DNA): TGTGCCAGCAGTTCCCTAGCGGCCGACTACGAGCAGTACTTC. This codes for CASSSLAADYEQYF.